This T cell receptor (beta chain) emerged from a study of identical twins. Notes on the study in general: Abundant cord blood beta clonotypes carried fewer insertions; memory repertoires showed none. Where out-of-frame alpha sequences were twin-shared, they showed excess low generation probability.

A word on this clonotype: Antigen: not known.

One entry per CDR3 protein, called by TCRdb with MiXCR from the 5' RACE reads. The table has 400,000 to 550,000 distinct CDR3 sequences, 20% to 25% seen once. This CDR3 has 15 residues. The trim removed 5 bases at V and 4 bases at J, leaving 11 bases unmatched. CDR1 is MDHEN, CDR2 SYDVKM, per germline. The sample was also linked to a second study, of T cells expressing NK-cell markers. That investigation notes: Just one sequenced donor of eight was HCMV-seronegative, while seven were seropositive. Whether the expanded NKG2C+ T cell clones recognized HCMV remained unclear.

This chain links TRBV28 with TRBJ2-7, with 7 bases fitting TRBD1. The TCR sequence derives from a woman in her late teens or twenties in good health. Material for sequencing was CD4+ T cells sorted from blood. CDR3 protein: CASSSPGQKTYEQYF. The CDR3 DNA follows: TGTGCCAGCAGTAGCCCGGGACAGAAAACTTACGAGCAGTACTTC.